The next 18 T cell receptor beta chains were all read from a single sample in a study of T cell responses to AZD1222 COVID-19 vaccine. Clones were sequenced by immunoSEQ multiplex PCR, and TCRdb holds only the in-frame ones, with some missing. The sample carries some 130,000 clones, around 86% recorded once. The sequencing used peripheral blood, collected on day 0 of AZD1222 vaccination. All receptors come from an adult in good health.

V is TRBV5-3 and J is TRBJ2-2, with D perhaps TRBD1 or TRBD2 (5 bases each). TRBV5-3 belongs to the ORF category, with a function that is uncertain. Trimming removed 3 bases from V and 15 bases from J, with 24 bases in between. There are 15 residues in the CDR3. The DNA for the CDR3 is TGTGCCAGAAGCTCCGGGGCAGGGAAAATCCTATTGGTGTTTTTT. Translating gives CARSSGAGKILLVFF.

This clone was counted a single time. This chain links TRBV3-1 (or the pseudogene TRBV3-2) with TRBJ1-2, with a weak D call TRBD1 (5 bases). The germline V gene encodes CDR1 LGHDT and CDR2 YNNKEL (reference sequence). Trimming cost V 5 bases and J 7 bases, with 14 bases left between them. The CDR3 length is 13 residues. CDR3 coding DNA: TGTGCCAGCAGCAGTTTAGGGGCGCGTGGCTACACCTTC. Its translation is CASSSLGARGYTF.

The chain carries TRBV27 and TRBJ1-2; perhaps TRBD1 as D (6 bases). The CDR3 spans 15 residues. The V gene lost 5 bases and the J gene lost 7 bases, with 20 bases spanning the gap. The V gene's germline CDR1 is MNHEY and CDR2 SMNVEV (reference sequence). The CDR3 sequence: CASSTTTGPIRGYTF. Here the CDR3 DNA reads TGTGCCAGCAGTACGACGACAGGCCCCATACGTGGCTACACCTTC.

The V and J genes are TRBV5-5 and TRBJ1-4, with TRBD1 as a possible D gene (5 bases). The germline CDR1 and CDR2 sequences are SGHKS and YYEKEE (reference sequence). CDR3 length: 15 amino acids. Trimming removed 4 bases at V and 14 bases at J, with 24 bases between. CDR3 nucleotides: TGTGCCAGCAGCCAGGGAGGGACTCGTAATAGGAATCTGTTTTTT. As protein: CASSQGGTRNRNLFF.

This sequence joins TRBV20-1 and TRBJ1-1; D unclear. V was clipped by 5 bases and J by 5 bases, with 9 bases between them. CDR1 is DFQATT and CDR2 is SNEGSKA in the germline V gene (reference sequence). The CDR3 runs 11 residues. CDR3 protein: CSAPEVTEAFF. As DNA, the CDR3 is TGCAGTGCTCCGGAGGTTACTGAAGCTTTCTTT.

To note about this clone: Other DNA sequences in this specimen translate into the identical CDR3. V usage is TRBV7-2 and J usage is TRBJ1-1; D call uncertain. Trimming removed 0 bases at V and 1 base at J, with 3 bases between. CDR1 SGHTA and CDR2 FQGNSA come from the germline V gene. CDR3 length equals 13 residues. The CDR3 bases are TGTGCCAGCAGCTTAGCCAGGAACACTGAAGCTTTCTTT. It encodes CASSLARNTEAFF.

CDR3 protein: CASSLNIPPAPVFF. CDR3 sequence (DNA): TGTGCCAGCAGCTTAAATATACCCCCCGCCCCGGTGTTTTTT. The chain joins TRBV3-1 (or the pseudogene TRBV3-2) to TRBJ1-4; D remains ambiguous. CDR1 and CDR2 (germline): LGHDT, YNNKEL (reference sequence). Trimming left V 5 bases short and J 15 bases short, with 22 bases between. The CDR3 extends over 14 amino acids.

The table lists this clone with a count of one. The DNA for the CDR3 is TGCGCCAGCAGCTCTGGGACTAGCGGGTTCTACGAGCAGTACTTC. This codes for CASSSGTSGFYEQYF. J is TRBJ2-7 and V is TRBV5-1; 12 bases match TRBD2. Trimming removed 3 bases from V and 3 bases from J; junction bases left unmatched: 4. Looked up from germline, CDR1 is SGHRS and CDR2 is YFSETQ. This CDR3 has 15 amino acids.

This clone appeared a single time. V usage is TRBV2 and J usage is TRBJ1-4, with 7 nucleotides matching TRBD1. The germline gives CDR1 SNHLY, CDR2 FYNNEI. The CDR3 covers 15 residues. Unmatched junction bases numbered 9, after V lost 5 bases and J lost 6 bases. CDR3 sequence reads: CASSLRGSGDEKLFF. CDR3 nucleotides: TGTGCCAGCAGTCTCAGGGGGTCCGGAGATGAAAAACTGTTTTTT.

This chain links TRBV6-5 with TRBJ2-7, with D unclear. CDR1 MNHEY and CDR2 SVGAGI come from the germline V gene. V gave up 8 bases and J gave up 4 bases, with 6 bases separating them. This CDR3 region has 10 residues. Written as DNA, the CDR3 is TGTGCCAGCGGAGATTACGAGCAGTACTTC. This codes for CASGDYEQYF.

The rearrangement uses TRBV19 and TRBJ1-1; maybe TRBD1 (6 bases). Germline values: CDR1 LNHDA, CDR2 SQIVND (reference sequence). The germline V and J ends were trimmed by 5 bases and 4 bases, with 11 bases remaining between them. The CDR3 sequence is 13 residues long. In nucleotides, the CDR3 is TGTGCCAGTAGTGTCGGACAGATCACTGAAGCTTTCTTT. Protein: CASSVGQITEAFF.

The gene calls are TRBV5-6 and TRBJ1-5; no clear D. Germline assignment: CDR1 SGHDT and CDR2 YYEEEE. The CDR3 consists of 15 residues. V was trimmed by 1 base and J by 3 bases, leaving 11 bases between them. The CDR3 DNA sequence: TGTGCCAGCAGCTTGTTGGGCGCCTTCAATCAGCCCCAGCATTTT. It yields the protein CASSLLGAFNQPQHF.

This clone was observed a few times. The CDR3 protein is CASSQVQGAYEQYF. The CDR3, as DNA: TGTGCCAGCAGCCAAGTTCAGGGGGCCTACGAGCAGTACTTC. This chain uses TRBV3-1 (or the pseudogene TRBV3-2) with TRBJ2-7; 7 bases match TRBD1. Trimming removed 1 base from V and 2 bases from J; junction bases left unmatched: 2. Germline CDR1 and CDR2: LGHDT and YNNKEL (reference sequence). The CDR3 runs to 14 residues.

This chain joins TRBV19 and TRBJ2-2; D remains ambiguous. The germline V gene encodes CDR1 LNHDA and CDR2 SQIVND (reference sequence). The CDR3 extends over 14 amino acids. V was pared by 7 bases and J by 7 bases, with 16 bases between. The CDR3 here is CASKFRAMVGELFF. CDR3 nucleotide sequence: TGTGCCAGTAAATTTAGGGCGATGGTCGGGGAGCTGTTTTTT.

The rearrangement joins TRBV10-3 to TRBJ1-1; 8 bases are shared with TRBD1. CDR1 and CDR2 from the germline V gene are ENHRY and SYGVKD. Germline trimming cut 8 bases from V and 1 base from J; bases unmatched to any gene: 3. This CDR3 comprises 13 residues. The CDR3 sequence: CAIGDRKNTEAFF. As DNA, the CDR3 is TGTGCCATCGGGGACAGGAAGAACACTGAAGCTTTCTTT.

The chain uses TRBV20-1 and TRBJ2-6; D gene ambiguous. Germline CDR1 reads DFQATT; CDR2 reads SNEGSKA (reference sequence). V shed 3 bases and J shed 1 base, with 1 base lying between them. This CDR3 spans 12 amino acids. CDR3 loop: CSASSGANVLTF. DNA for the CDR3: TGCAGTGCTAGTTCTGGGGCCAACGTCCTGACTTTC.

The chain joins TRBV6-1 to TRBJ1-5, with a tentative D call TRBD1 (5 bases). This CDR3 region has 15 residues. Germline V gene sequence: CDR1 MNHNS, CDR2 SASEGT. Trimming took off 1 base at V and 3 bases at J, with 10 bases between the two ends. The CDR3 DNA is TGTGCCAGCAGTGAAGGACCAGGGCTCAATCAGCCCCAGCATTTT. It codes for CASSEGPGLNQPQHF.

The V gene is TRBV9, the J gene TRBJ1-3; D not resolved. Trimming pared 0 bases from V and 2 bases from J, leaving 12 bases between. This CDR3 contains 16 residues. The germline V gene encodes CDR1 SGDLS and CDR2 YYNGEE. The DNA for the CDR3 is TGTGCCAGCAGCGTAGCGGTGGAGAATCCTGGAAACACCATATATTTT. This gives the protein CASSVAVENPGNTIYF.